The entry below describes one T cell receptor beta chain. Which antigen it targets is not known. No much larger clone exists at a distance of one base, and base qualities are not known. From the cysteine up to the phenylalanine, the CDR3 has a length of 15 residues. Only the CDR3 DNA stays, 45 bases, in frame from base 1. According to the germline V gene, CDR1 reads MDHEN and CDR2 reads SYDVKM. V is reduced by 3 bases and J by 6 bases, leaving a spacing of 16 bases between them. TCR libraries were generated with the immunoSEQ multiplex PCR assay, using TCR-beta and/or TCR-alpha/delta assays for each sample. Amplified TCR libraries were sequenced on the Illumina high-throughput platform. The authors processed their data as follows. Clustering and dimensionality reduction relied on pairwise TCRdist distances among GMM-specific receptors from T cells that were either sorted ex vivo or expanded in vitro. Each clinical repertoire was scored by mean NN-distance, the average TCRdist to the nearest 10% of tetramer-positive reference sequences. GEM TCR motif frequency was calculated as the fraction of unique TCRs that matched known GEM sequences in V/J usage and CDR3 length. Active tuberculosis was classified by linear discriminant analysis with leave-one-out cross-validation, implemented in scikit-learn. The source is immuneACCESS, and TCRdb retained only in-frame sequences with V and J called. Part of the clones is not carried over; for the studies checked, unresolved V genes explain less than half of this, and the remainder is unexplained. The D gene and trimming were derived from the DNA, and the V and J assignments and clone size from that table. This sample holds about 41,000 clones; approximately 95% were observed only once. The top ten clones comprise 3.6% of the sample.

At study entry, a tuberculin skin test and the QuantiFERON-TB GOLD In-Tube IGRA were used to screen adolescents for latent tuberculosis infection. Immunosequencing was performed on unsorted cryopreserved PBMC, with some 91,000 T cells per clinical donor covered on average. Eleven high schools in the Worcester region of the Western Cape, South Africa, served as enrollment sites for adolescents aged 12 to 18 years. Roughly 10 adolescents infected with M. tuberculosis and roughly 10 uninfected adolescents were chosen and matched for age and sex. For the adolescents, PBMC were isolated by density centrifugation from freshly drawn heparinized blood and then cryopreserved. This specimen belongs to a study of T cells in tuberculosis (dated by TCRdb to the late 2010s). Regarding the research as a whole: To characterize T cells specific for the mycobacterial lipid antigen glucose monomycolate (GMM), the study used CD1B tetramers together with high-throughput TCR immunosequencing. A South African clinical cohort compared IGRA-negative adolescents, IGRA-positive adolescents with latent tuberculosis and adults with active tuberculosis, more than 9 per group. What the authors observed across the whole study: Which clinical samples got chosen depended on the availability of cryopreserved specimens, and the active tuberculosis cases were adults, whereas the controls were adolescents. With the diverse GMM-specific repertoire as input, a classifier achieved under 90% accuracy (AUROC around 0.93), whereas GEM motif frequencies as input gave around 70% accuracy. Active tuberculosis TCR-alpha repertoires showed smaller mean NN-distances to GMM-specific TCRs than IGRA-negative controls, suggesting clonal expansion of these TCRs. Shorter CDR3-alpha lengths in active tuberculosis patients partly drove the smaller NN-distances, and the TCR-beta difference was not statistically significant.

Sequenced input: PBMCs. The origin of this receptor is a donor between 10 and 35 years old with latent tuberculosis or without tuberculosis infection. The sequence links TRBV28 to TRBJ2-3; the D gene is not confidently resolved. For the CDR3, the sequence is CASSLRMGYSDTQYF. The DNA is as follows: TGTGCCAGCAGTTTGCGTATGGGCTATTCGGATACGCAGTATTTT.